Listed here are 13 T cell receptor beta chains from one sample, sequenced in a study of healthy donors' naive CD4 and CD8 T cells. TCR libraries were built from about 500 ng of total RNA by linear amplification. From the reads, TCRdb called clonotypes with MiXCR, one entry per CDR3 protein. The table lists roughly 200,000 distinct CDR3 sequences, under 85% of them singletons. The sequenced sample consisted of naive CD4+ and CD8+ T cells sorted from blood, pooled from several donors. These receptors all stem from a pool of human donors in good health; the sample pools cells from several healthy donors.

This clonotype appeared a single time. The chain has TRBV6-5 and TRBJ1-2, with D uncertain. Trimming stripped 2 bases from V and 8 bases from J, with 15 bases between. CDR1 and CDR2 (germline): MNHEY, SVGAGI. The CDR3 loop spans 14 amino acids. In nucleotides, the CDR3 is TGTGCCAGCAGTTACGTTTCCAAACCAAGGGGCTACACCTTC. Amino acids: CASSYVSKPRGYTF.

The V gene is TRBV19, the J gene TRBJ1-5, with TRBD1 identical over 8 bases. V lost 4 bases to trimming and J lost 11 bases; unmatched junction nucleotides: 16. The V gene's germline CDR1 is LNHDA and CDR2 SQIVND (reference sequence). This CDR3 has 16 residues. In nucleotides, the CDR3 is TGTGCCAGTAGTAGAACCTCCGGGACAGGTGCTGGGGCCCAGCATTTT. Protein: CASSRTSGTGAGAQHF.

The V gene is TRBV6-1, the J gene TRBJ1-5; weak D call: TRBD1 (6 bases). The germline V and J ends were trimmed by 6 bases and 2 bases, with 14 bases remaining between them. The CDR3 sequence is 15 residues long. Per the germline V gene, CDR1 is MNHNS and CDR2 is SASEGT. CDR3 amino acids: CASRATGLGNQPQHF. The DNA for the CDR3 is TGTGCCAGCAGGGCCACAGGGTTGGGCAATCAGCCCCAGCATTTT.

The chain has TRBV12-3 or TRBV12-4 and TRBJ2-1; either TRBD1 or TRBD2 may fit D (5 bases each). The V and J ends lost 4 bases and 6 bases respectively, with 25 bases between them. This CDR3 contains 18 residues. The CDR3: CASSSDLGTEGKINEQFF. The CDR3 DNA reads TGTGCCAGCAGTTCGGACCTGGGGACGGAAGGGAAGATCAATGAGCAGTTCTTC.

V gene TRBV29-1 combines with J gene TRBJ2-4, with a possible D match to TRBD2 (6 bases). V was cut by 3 bases and J by 6 bases, with 9 bases left in between. The germline V gene has CDR1 SQVTM and CDR2 ANQGSEA. This CDR3 spans 12 amino acids. The CDR3 coding sequence is TGCAGCGTTGAGGAGGGTGTAAACATTCAGTACTTC. It yields the protein CSVEEGVNIQYF.

The V gene is TRBV12-3 or TRBV12-4, the J gene TRBJ1-5, with D maybe TRBD1 (5 bases). CDR3 length: 16 amino acids. V gave up 3 bases and J gave up 6 bases, with 18 bases separating them. CDR3 residues: CASSFRLGQNRQPQHF. CDR3 sequence (DNA): TGTGCCAGCAGTTTCAGGCTAGGACAAAACCGTCAGCCCCAGCATTTT.

This clonotype was observed a handful of times. The chain joins TRBV6-5 to TRBJ1-1, with 7 bases that match TRBD1. The V segment lost 5 bases and the J segment 3 bases; nucleotides outside the gene matches: 12. The CDR3 runs to 16 residues. Germline CDR1 MNHEY, CDR2 SVGAGI. The CDR3 sequence: CASSADRVGWDTEAFF. In nucleotides, the CDR3 is TGTGCCAGCAGTGCCGACAGGGTGGGTTGGGACACTGAAGCTTTCTTT.

The table lists this clonotype with a few counts. The V call is TRBV19, the J call TRBJ1-5; D gene ambiguous. Trimming left V 10 bases short and J 7 bases short, with 23 bases between. Germline V gene lookup returns CDR1 LNHDA and CDR2 SQIVND (reference sequence). CDR3 size: 15 residues. Here the CDR3 reads CATRSLGTGGQPQHF. CDR3 nucleotide sequence: TGTGCCACCCGCTCCCTGGGTACCGGAGGGCAGCCCCAGCATTTT.

This clonotype was picked up a small number of times. For the CDR3, the DNA is TGTGCCAGCAGCTTGGTTGTCTACGAGCAGTACTTC. Amino acids: CASSLVVYEQYF. The V call is TRBV5-5, the J call TRBJ2-7; D is undetermined. The V gene's germline CDR1 is SGHKS and CDR2 YYEKEE (reference sequence). CDR3 length: 12 amino acids. Deletions cut 0 bases from V and 3 bases from J, with 4 bases between.

This clonotype was seen a handful of times. The chain couples TRBV19 to TRBJ1-1, with unresolved D. The germline V and J ends were trimmed by 3 bases and 0 bases, with 11 bases remaining between them. This CDR3 has 15 amino acids. Germline assignment: CDR1 LNHDA and CDR2 SQIVND (reference sequence). The DNA for the CDR3 is TGTGCCAGTAGTATTACCAGTCGCTTGAACACTGAAGCTTTCTTT. It codes for CASSITSRLNTEAFF.

Turning to this clonotype: A read error may produce the germline difference seen at one junction end. V and J are TRBV5-1 and TRBJ1-6; no firm D call. The CDR3 is 14 amino acids. The germline V gene has CDR1 SGHRS and CDR2 YFSETQ. CDR3 region: CTSSLVNINSPLHF. In DNA form, the CDR3 reads TGCACCAGCAGCTTGGTTAACATAAATTCACCCCTCCACTTT.

The rearrangement joins TRBV20-1 to TRBJ2-3, with D possibly TRBD2 on 6 matching bases. Trimming left V 3 bases short and J 3 bases short, with 16 bases between. Germline assignment: CDR1 DFQATT and CDR2 SNEGSKA (reference sequence). The CDR3 loop spans 15 amino acids. CDR3 residues: CSASRGGGGTDTQYF. CDR3 nucleotide sequence: TGCAGTGCTAGTAGGGGAGGTGGAGGTACAGATACGCAGTATTTT.

The V gene is TRBV6-5, the J gene TRBJ2-5; a possible D gene is TRBD2 (6 bases). The CDR3 runs to 13 residues. V was shortened by 5 bases and J by 4 bases, with 11 bases between the two germline ends. Germline CDR1 is MNHEY and CDR2 is SVGAGI. CDR3 region: CASSETRAETQYF. Written as DNA, the CDR3 is TGTGCCAGCAGTGAGACTAGGGCAGAGACCCAGTACTTC.